Shown below are 23 T cell receptor beta chains from a single sample sequenced in a study of cytomegalovirus exposure and HLA in healthy donors. This table comes from immunoSEQ multiplex PCR, and its TCRdb copy is limited to in-frame clones, with some not included. Among more than 110,000 clones listed, about 94% were seen once. Sequenced material: PBMCs. Source of these receptors: a man between 18 and 29 years old in good health and CMV-seropositive.

The chain couples TRBV4-1 to TRBJ2-7; 11 positions match TRBD1. J was trimmed by 1 base and V by 1 base; bases with no gene match: 9. The CDR3 length is 18 residues. The germline V gene encodes CDR1 MGHRA and CDR2 YSYEKL. As DNA, the CDR3 is TGCGCCAGCAGCCAAGGAGTATGGACAGGGGGCTTTTCCTACGAGCAGTACTTC. Its protein is CASSQGVWTGGFSYEQYF.

The genes are TRBV29-1 and TRBJ2-3; possibly TRBD1 for D (6 bases). The V and J ends lost 6 bases and 0 bases respectively, with 10 bases between them. Germline values: CDR1 SQVTM, CDR2 ANQGSEA. This CDR3 is built from 13 residues. CDR3: CSVRRGSTDTQYF. In DNA, the CDR3 is TGCAGCGTCCGCAGGGGTAGCACAGATACGCAGTATTTT.

The chain has TRBV5-1 and TRBJ2-4; weak D call: TRBD1 (6 bases). Germline V gene data show CDR1 as SGHRS and CDR2 as YFSETQ. The V end was cut by 1 base, the J end by 0 bases, with 26 bases between. The CDR3 extends over 21 amino acids. CDR3 in DNA: TGCGCCAGCAGCTTGTGGGGGACAAAAACAAGGTCTTCCCTAGCCAAAAACATTCAGTACTTC. Translation: CASSLWGTKTRSSLAKNIQYF.

CDR3 in amino acids: CASSVEKTGAMNTGELFF. In DNA form, the CDR3 reads TGTGCCAGCAGCGTAGAGAAGACAGGGGCGATGAACACCGGGGAGCTGTTTTTT. The chain combines TRBV9 with TRBJ2-2, with 8 bases identical to TRBD1. Trimming took 0 bases from V and 1 from J; bases not matched to a gene: 8. The CDR3 runs to 18 residues. The V gene's germline CDR1 is SGDLS and CDR2 YYNGEE.

The chain couples TRBV7-8 to TRBJ1-1, with 10 bases that match TRBD1. The CDR3 loop spans 15 amino acids. The V segment lost 5 bases and the J segment 4 bases; nucleotides outside the gene matches: 7. Per the germline V gene, CDR1 is SGHVS and CDR2 is FQNEAQ. The CDR3 DNA follows: TGTGCCAGCAGCCAAACGACAGGGGGCATCACTGAAGCTTTCTTT. This sequence encodes CASSQTTGGITEAFF.

This clone was detected only once. The gene calls are TRBV28 and TRBJ2-3; 12 positions match TRBD2. The junction had 17 bases not matched to a gene; V was cut back by 6 bases and J by 7 bases. CDR1 is MDHEN, CDR2 SYDVKM, per germline. The CDR3 is 18 amino acids. The CDR3 is CASSPIGASGRAGHTQYF. As DNA, the CDR3 is TGTGCCAGCAGCCCAATCGGGGCTAGCGGGAGGGCCGGGCATACGCAGTATTTT. The whole variable domain, filled in from reference TRBV28 and TRBJ2-3, reads DVKVTQSSRYLVKRTGEKVFLECVQDMDHENMFWYRQDPGLGLRLIYFSYDVKMKEKGDIPEGYSVSREKKERFSLILESASTNQTSMYLCASSPIGASGRAGHTQYFGPGTRLTVL.

The chain couples TRBV7-6 to TRBJ2-7; possibly TRBD2 for D (5 bases). V was clipped by 5 bases and J by 0 bases, with 11 bases between them. The CDR3 length is 14 residues. In germline, CDR1 is SGHVS, CDR2 FNYEAQ. DNA for the CDR3: TGTGCCAGCAGCCCAGCGGTCCGCTCCTACGAGCAGTACTTC. It is translated as CASSPAVRSYEQYF.

Here the CDR3 DNA reads TGCGCCAGCAGCCAAGACCGCGAGGCATTCACAGATACGCAGTATTTT. It yields the protein CASSQDREAFTDTQYF. The rearrangement links TRBV4-1 to TRBJ2-3; D is unclear. V lost 0 bases to trimming and J lost 2 bases, with 12 bases between them. From germline, CDR1 is MGHRA and CDR2 YSYEKL. The CDR3 totals 16 residues.

This chain connects TRBV7-9 to TRBJ2-7, with 9 bases identical to TRBD1. The CDR3 is 13 residues long. CDR1 and CDR2 (germline): SEHNR, FQNEAQ (reference sequence). V gave up 5 bases and J gave up 5 bases; unmatched junction bases: 4. DNA of the CDR3: TGTGCCAGCAGCCGCACAGGGGGCCACGAGCAGTACTTC. This gives the protein CASSRTGGHEQYF. Based on the CDR3 plus reference TRBV7-9 and TRBJ2-7, the full variable domain is DTGVSQNPRHKITKRGQNVTFRCDPISEHNRLYWYRQTLGQGPEFLTYFQNEAQLEKSRLLSDRFSAERPKGSFSTLEIQRTEQGDSAMYLCASSRTGGHEQYFGPGTRLTVT.

V is TRBV13 and J is TRBJ2-7; 9 positions match TRBD2. CDR1 PRHDT and CDR2 FYEKMQ come from the germline V gene (reference sequence). Unmatched junction bases numbered 2, after V lost 0 bases and J lost 2 bases. The CDR3 has 15 amino acids. The CDR3 loop reads CASSLGGGRAYEQYF. DNA for the CDR3: TGTGCCAGCAGCTTAGGCGGCGGGAGGGCCTACGAGCAGTACTTC.

This clone was found once. This chain joins TRBV11-2 and TRBJ2-7; 10 bases are shared with TRBD2. The CDR3 consists of 16 residues. V trimming: 2 bases; J trimming: 1 base; junction bases outside the gene matches: 5. CDR1 and CDR2 from the germline V gene are SGHAT and FQNNGV. The CDR3 region has the DNA TGTGCCAGCAGCTTAAGCCTAGCGGGAGCGTCCTACGAGCAGTACTTC. Translation: CASSLSLAGASYEQYF. Variable domain in full (rest from reference TRBV11-2 and TRBJ2-7): EAGVAQSPRYKIIEKRQSVAFWCNPISGHATLYWYQQILGQGPKLLIQFQNNGVVDDSQLPKDRFSAERLKGVDSTLKIQPAKLEDSAVYLCASSLSLAGASYEQYFGPGTRLTVT.

This rearrangement joins TRBV6-1 to TRBJ2-1; TRBD2 matches at 7 bases. Germline CDR1 and CDR2: MNHNS and SASEGT. V shed 4 bases and J 8 bases; nucleotides not matched to a gene: 8. The CDR3 contains 14 residues. In nucleotides, the CDR3 is TGTGCCAGCAGTGGGGAGGGGCCAGAAGATGAGCAGTTCTTC. Amino acids: CASSGEGPEDEQFF.

This sequence joins TRBV4-1 and TRBJ2-3; 7 positions agree with TRBD2. Germline lookup yields CDR1 MGHRA and CDR2 YSYEKL. The CDR3 covers 14 residues. The V and J ends lost 5 bases and 5 bases, in that order; junction bases with no gene match: 7. The CDR3 spells CASSGREQVDTQYF. As DNA, the CDR3 is TGCGCCAGCAGCGGGCGGGAGCAGGTAGATACGCAGTATTTT.

The gene calls are TRBV10-2 and TRBJ1-6, with a tentative D call TRBD1 (6 bases). This CDR3 has 13 amino acids. The V gene lost 7 bases and the J gene lost 10 bases, with 14 bases spanning the gap. The V gene's germline CDR1 is WSHSY and CDR2 SAAADI. The CDR3, as DNA: TGCGCCAGCACAACAGGGATGAGCTCACCCCTCCACTTT. Translated, it gives CASTTGMSSPLHF.

The J gene is TRBJ2-5, the V gene TRBV7-9; D unclear. The V gene lost 4 bases and the J gene lost 5 bases, with 5 bases spanning the gap. CDR1 is SEHNR and CDR2 is FQNEAQ in the germline V gene (reference sequence). The CDR3 runs 11 residues. The CDR3 region is CASSSRETQYF. Here the CDR3 DNA reads TGTGCCAGCAGCTCCCGGGAGACCCAGTACTTC.

This clone was recorded once. This chain links TRBV10-1 with TRBJ1-1; TRBD1 aligns across 11 bases. The CDR3 covers 15 residues. The trim removed 4 bases at V and 5 bases at J, leaving 6 bases unmatched. CDR1 is WNHNN, CDR2 SYGVQD, per germline (reference sequence). As DNA, the CDR3 is TGCGCCAGCAGTGCGGACAGGGGGCTGAGGACTGAAGCTTTCTTT. Translation gives CASSADRGLRTEAFF.

This rearrangement joins TRBV5-1 to TRBJ2-7, with 13 bases that match TRBD2. This CDR3 has 14 residues. J lost 2 bases, V lost 4 bases, and 0 bases had no gene match. Germline lookup yields CDR1 SGHRS and CDR2 YFSETQ. The CDR3 DNA reads TGCGCCAGCAGCGGACTAGCGGGAGCCTACGAGCAGTACTTC. This codes for CASSGLAGAYEQYF.

V and J are TRBV19 and TRBJ2-1; perhaps TRBD1 as D (6 bases). The CDR3 sequence is 15 residues long. Germline V gene sequence: CDR1 LNHDA, CDR2 SQIVND (reference sequence). Trimming left V 5 bases short and J 0 bases short, with 11 bases between. CDR3 sequence: CASSPTGSSYNEQFF. CDR3 nucleotides: TGTGCCAGTAGTCCTACAGGGAGCTCCTACAATGAGCAGTTCTTC.

The chain employs TRBV19 and TRBJ2-3, with TRBD2 as a possible D gene (5 bases). This CDR3 region has 15 residues. From germline, CDR1 is LNHDA and CDR2 SQIVND (reference sequence). The V and J ends lost 2 bases and 0 bases respectively, with 9 bases between them. The CDR3 nucleotides are TGTGCCAGTAGTATAAGAGGACTTAGCACAGATACGCAGTATTTT. This translates into CASSIRGLSTDTQYF.

The CDR3 loop is CAISGRAGDYEQFF. The CDR3 nucleotides are TGTGCCATCAGTGGTCGAGCGGGAGACTATGAGCAGTTCTTC. The V call is TRBV10-3, the J call TRBJ2-1, with TRBD2 identical over 8 bases. Germline CDR1 is ENHRY and CDR2 is SYGVKD. With V trimmed by 4 bases and J by 8 bases, 7 bases remained unmatched. CDR3 length: 14 residues.

This clone came up once. The rearrangement uses TRBV7-2 and TRBJ1-1; D gene ambiguous. Looked up from germline, CDR1 is SGHTA and CDR2 is FQGNSA. The CDR3 spans 13 residues. The ends were cut back, 0 bases at V and 11 bases at J, with 13 bases in the middle. The CDR3 DNA follows: TGTGCCAGCAGCTTAGCTTGGAGGAATGGGGCTTTCTTT. Amino acid sequence: CASSLAWRNGAFF. Full variable domain (missing parts from reference TRBV7-2 and TRBJ1-1): GAGVSQSPSNKVTEKGKDVELRCDPISGHTALYWYRQSLGQGLEFLIYFQGNSAPDKSGLPSDRFSAERTGGSVSTLTIQRTQQEDSAVYLCASSLAWRNGAFFGQGTRLTVV.

This sequence joins TRBV6-1 and TRBJ2-2; tentative D call: TRBD2 (5 bases). V gave up 3 bases and J gave up 0 bases, with 11 bases separating them. The CDR3 consists of 16 residues. Germline loops: CDR1 MNHNS, CDR2 SASEGT. CDR3: CASSDPGGPNTGELFF. CDR3 DNA sequence: TGTGCCAGCAGTGACCCCGGAGGCCCGAACACCGGGGAGCTGTTTTTT.

The J gene is TRBJ2-2, the V gene TRBV27; possible D gene TRBD2, 6 bases. The CDR3 totals 17 residues. The V gene's germline CDR1 is MNHEY and CDR2 SMNVEV (reference sequence). V dropped 5 bases and J dropped 3 bases, with 19 bases sitting between them. CDR3 DNA: TGTGCCAGCAGTCCCTCCCTGGGAGGCGTTGACACCGGGGAGCTGTTTTTT. Protein sequence: CASSPSLGGVDTGELFF.